Here is one TCR beta chain with its context. Its antigen is currently unknown. Trimming pared 3 bases from V and 1 base from J, leaving 12 bases between. The CDR3 runs to 15 residues. Germline V gene lookup returns CDR1 KGHSH and CDR2 LQKENI. PCR used 60 Vbeta primers and 13 Jbeta primers. The protocol was immunoSEQ multiplex PCR, while the TCRdb copy is restricted to in-frame clones and leaves out a portion. The sample has 150,000 to 200,000 clones, around 80% seen once. The data stem from a study of cytomegalovirus exposure and HLA in healthy donors. Regarding the study as a whole: Judged likely to be a sequencing artifact was a cluster of highly shared sequence variants. Presence/absence comparisons presumed near-even sequencing depth among donors.

The sample comprised PBMCs. The receptor's source is a woman aged 40 to 49 in good health and CMV-seronegative. The V call is TRBV18, the J call TRBJ1-1; D is unclear. CDR3 nucleotide sequence: TGTGCCAGCTCACCGTTCGGGGAGGGGAACACTGAAGCTTTCTTT. Protein sequence: CASSPFGEGNTEAFF.